The clone carrying this T cell receptor (beta chain) was observed a few times. TCRdb fed the 5' RACE reads into MiXCR, producing one record per CDR3 protein. The sample includes roughly 750,000 distinct CDR3 sequences, 21% seen only once; the top ten take roughly 4.3%. This specimen comes from a study of identical twins. V was shortened by 2 bases and J by 6 bases, with 11 bases between the two germline ends. There are 13 residues in the CDR3. Germline values: CDR1 MNHEY, CDR2 SMNVEV (reference sequence). The sample was also reused in another study, on T cells expressing NK-cell markers.

J is TRBJ2-7 and V is TRBV27, with TRBD2 as a possible D gene (5 bases). What was sequenced was PBMCs. This clonotype was obtained from a woman between 18 and 29 years old in good health. CDR3 nucleotides: TGTGCCAGCAGTTTAGCGGGCCGTCGCGAGCAGTACTTC. It codes for CASSLAGRREQYF.